These T cell receptor beta chains were read from a single sample in a study of T cell repertoires in cytomegalovirus infection. TCRdb passed the reads through MiXCR, listing each CDR3 protein once. The profile covers over 150,000 distinct CDR3 sequences, with approximately 19% appearing a single time and under 3.5% taken by the ten largest. The sample comprised PBMCs. Receptors originate from a human donor in good health (CMV status not recorded). Some clones in this sample may be carry-over from other donors' samples. CDR3s include the opening cysteine and the closing phenylalanine or tryptophan. A D gene is named only where the DNA matches it firmly. The size entry is marked missing in some rows and otherwise reads once, few, many or a size class.

J gene	clone size	D gene	V gene	CDR3 DNA	CDR3 protein
TRBJ2-2	.	.	TRBV7-3	TGTGCCAGCAGCTCACAGAGTACCGGGAAGCTGTTTTTT	CASSSQSTGKLFF
TRBJ2-2	few	TRBD2	TRBV27	TGTGCCAGCAGTTGGGCTAGCGGGAGTAGGGGCACCGGGGAGCTGTTTTTT	CASSWASGSRGTGELFF
TRBJ2-6	few	.	TRBV5-1	TGCGCCAGCACCCTAACAGCCGCTTCCTCTGGGGCCAACGTCCTGACTTTC	CASTLTAASSGANVLTF
TRBJ2-1	.	.	TRBV6-2/TRBV6-3	TGTGCCAGCAGTTACATCTCAGATAACAATGAGCAGTTCTTC	CASSYISDNNEQFF
TRBJ2-3	.	TRBD2	TRBV7-2	TGTGCCAGCAGCCCTCGGACTAGCGGGAGTAAAGCAGATACGCAGTATTTT	CASSPRTSGSKADTQYF
TRBJ1-3	few	.	TRBV5-1	TGCGCCAGCAGAGAACAGGTCGGATCTGGAAACACCATATATTTT	CASREQVGSGNTIYF
TRBJ2-5	.	.	TRBV5-1	TGCGCCAGCAGCTTGATCGACCAGAAGGAGACCCAGTACTTC	CASSLIDQKETQYF
TRBJ2-1	few	.	TRBV7-3	TGTGCCAGCACCTCAGGGGGGGCAAGAGAGCAGTTCTTC	CASTSGGAREQFF
TRBJ1-5	few	.	TRBV6-2/TRBV6-3	TGTGCCAGCAGTAAAGGGACGGATAGCAATCAGCCCCAGCATTTT	CASSKGTDSNQPQHF
TRBJ2-3	few	.	TRBV7-9	TGTGCCGCAAGGAGGTCTAGCACAGATACGCAGTATTTT	CAARRSSTDTQYF
TRBJ2-2	.	TRBD2	TRBV4-1	TGCGCCAGCAGCCACCGGACTAGCGGAGAGACCGGGGAGCTGTTTTTT	CASSHRTSGETGELFF
TRBJ2-1	many	TRBD2	TRBV14	TGTGCCAGCAGCCTACAGGGACTAGCGGGCAATGAGCAGTTCTTC	CASSLQGLAGNEQFF
TRBJ2-3	.	TRBD2	TRBV6-5	TGTGCCAGCAGTTACGGGCGGGGGGGCACAGATACGCAGTATTTT	CASSYGRGGTDTQYF
TRBJ2-3	few	.	TRBV7-8	TGTGCCAGCAGCTTAAGCGGGCCCTCCACAGATACGCAGTATTTT	CASSLSGPSTDTQYF
TRBJ2-1	.	.	TRBV19	TGTGCCAGTAGTATAGGTGGGATTTACAATGAGCAGTTCTTC	CASSIGGIYNEQFF
TRBJ2-1	.	.	TRBV7-8	TGTGCCGGCAGCTTAGGGAACAATGAGCAGTTCTTC	CAGSLGNNEQFF
TRBJ2-3	.	.	TRBV5-1	TGCGCCAGCAGCTTAGTTGGGGCGGGCACAGATACGCAGTATTTT	CASSLVGAGTDTQYF
TRBJ1-5	.	.	TRBV29-1	TGCAGCGCCGGGGGGGTCAATCAGCCCCAGCATTTT	CSAGGVNQPQHF
TRBJ2-7	once	TRBD2	TRBV5-1	TGCGCCAGCAGACTAGCGGGAAGCTACGAGCAGTACTTC	CASRLAGSYEQYF
TRBJ2-7	.	.	TRBV20-1	TGCAGTGCTAGAACCGGCTACGAGCAGTACTTC	CSARTGYEQYF
TRBJ2-7	few	TRBD1	TRBV10-3	TGTGCCATCAGTGATGCCGGGACAGGGTACTACGAGCAGTACTTC	CAISDAGTGYYEQYF
TRBJ2-3	many	TRBD2	TRBV6-6	TGTGCCAGCAGTTACTCGATACTGGCGGGAGGGTTCTCTAGCACAGATACGCAGTATTTT	CASSYSILAGGFSSTDTQYF
TRBJ2-1	many	.	TRBV11-3	TGTGCCAGCAGCTTAAGGGCAGCGAGGCCCAATGAGCAGTTCTTC	CASSLRAARPNEQFF
TRBJ2-1	few	TRBD2	TRBV7-3	TGTGCCAGCAGCCCCCAACTAAGACTAGCGGGAGGGGTGAATGAGCAGTTCTTC	CASSPQLRLAGGVNEQFF
TRBJ2-5	many	.	TRBV7-6	TGTGCCAGCAGCTTAGAACAGGGTCCAGGAGAGACCCAGTACTTC	CASSLEQGPGETQYF
TRBJ2-7	.	.	TRBV27	TGTGCCAGCTCCCATCGGGGGCGGTACGAGCAGTACTTC	CASSHRGRYEQYF
TRBJ1-1	.	.	TRBV20-1	TGCAGTGCTGCGGGACCGCGGAACACTGAAGCTTTCTTT	CSAAGPRNTEAFF